Following are 30 T cell receptor beta chains from one sample sequenced in a study of CD8+ T cells in alopecia areata. cDNA reverse transcribed from extracted RNA served as the sequencing template. Here immunoSEQ multiplex PCR was the method, and the copy in TCRdb shows in-frame clones only, minus some. Of about 150,000 clones in the sample, 45% to 65% are singletons; the top ten hold roughly 15%. The treatment is: oral pan-JAK inhibitor, 5-10 mg twice daily. The input for sequencing was CD8+ T cells sorted from blood, taken at week 4, from a patient treated with tofacitinib. These receptors were obtained from a human donor with alopecia areata.

This chain connects TRBV27 to TRBJ2-7, with 10 bases matching TRBD1. With V trimmed by 3 bases and J by 5 bases, 7 bases remained unmatched. Germline CDR1 MNHEY, CDR2 SMNVEV (reference sequence). The CDR3 length is 15 residues. CDR3 loop: CASSFSGQGIDEQYF. CDR3 DNA sequence: TGTGCCAGCAGTTTCTCGGGACAGGGGATCGACGAGCAGTACTTC.

The rearrangement uses TRBV7-3 and TRBJ2-5, with 7 positions matching TRBD1. After removal of 0 bases from V and 5 bases from J, the junction contained 3 bases not matched to a gene. Germline-derived CDR1 and CDR2 are SGHTA and FQGTGA. This CDR3 spans 14 amino acids. The CDR3 spells CASSLTGGKETQYF. The CDR3 DNA follows: TGTGCCAGCAGCTTAACAGGGGGCAAGGAGACCCAGTACTTC. The whole variable domain, remainder taken from reference TRBV7-3 and TRBJ2-5, is GAGVSQTPSNKVTEKGKYVELRCDPISGHTALYWYRQSLGQGPEFLIYFQGTGAADDSGLPNDRFFAVRPEGSVSTLKIQRTERGDSAVYLCASSLTGGKETQYFGPGTRLLVL.

The V and J genes are TRBV13 and TRBJ1-5; no clear D. The V end lost 6 bases, the J end lost 7 bases, and 10 bases lay between the germline ends. The CDR3 contains 12 residues. Germline CDR1 is PRHDT and CDR2 is FYEKMQ (reference sequence). The CDR3: CASSFRAQPQHF. The CDR3 DNA follows: TGTGCCAGCAGTTTTAGGGCCCAGCCCCAGCATTTT.

This clone was found a few times. V is TRBV4-3 and J is TRBJ1-1; D might be TRBD1 (6 bases). Germline values: CDR1 LGHNA, CDR2 YSLEER. This CDR3 is 15 amino acids long. Trimming pared 1 base from V and 2 bases from J, leaving 11 bases between. CDR3 residues: CASSQARQDNTEAFF. Written as DNA, the CDR3 is TGCGCCAGCAGCCAAGCACGACAGGACAACACTGAAGCTTTCTTT.

The chain couples TRBV10-3 to TRBJ2-3; 10 bases agree with TRBD1. Germline trimming cut 10 bases from V and 2 bases from J; bases unmatched to any gene: 9. Germline V gene sequence: CDR1 ENHRY, CDR2 SYGVKD. The CDR3 totals 15 residues. The chain's CDR3 is CATGGTGDFTDTQYF. In nucleotides, the CDR3 is TGTGCCACAGGGGGGACAGGGGATTTCACAGATACGCAGTATTTT.

This clone appeared once. J is TRBJ2-2 and V is TRBV7-6, with 15 nucleotides matching TRBD2. The V gene end was trimmed by 5 bases and the J gene end by 6 bases; junction bases not matched to a gene: 10. CDR3 length: 18 amino acids. Germline V gene data show CDR1 as SGHVS and CDR2 as FNYEAQ. CDR3 nucleotide sequence: TGTGCCAGCAGCATGGGACTAGCGGGGGGCGAGATGTCCGGGGAGCTGTTTTTT. Translated, it gives CASSMGLAGGEMSGELFF. Looking up the rest from reference TRBV7-6 and TRBJ2-2 gives the full variable domain: GAGVSQSPRYKVTKRGQDVALRCDPISGHVSLYWYRQALGQGPEFLTYFNYEAQQDKSGLPNDRFSAERPEGSISTLTIQRTEQRDSAMYRCASSMGLAGGEMSGELFFGEGSRLTVL.

In its sample, this clone was seen a few times. The chain couples TRBV5-6 to TRBJ2-5; D unresolved. V dropped 3 bases and J dropped 3 bases, with 9 bases sitting between them. Germline V gene sequence: CDR1 SGHDT, CDR2 YYEEEE. The CDR3 consists of 13 residues. In DNA, the CDR3 is TGTGCCAGCAGCTGGCCAGCCGAAGAGACCCAGTACTTC. This sequence encodes CASSWPAEETQYF.

This chain connects TRBV19 to TRBJ2-5, with a possible D match to TRBD1 (6 bases). This CDR3 spans 16 amino acids. Germline CDR1 LNHDA, CDR2 SQIVND (reference sequence). V lost 9 bases, J lost 5 bases, and 25 bases lay in between. As DNA, the CDR3 is TGTGCCAGCAATTGGGGGCTAGCCGACCCCAGGGAGACCCAGTACTTC. Translating gives CASNWGLADPRETQYF.

This sequence joins TRBV25-1 and TRBJ2-7; possibly TRBD1 for D (5 bases). V shed 9 bases and J shed 5 bases, with 17 bases lying between them. The germline CDR1 and CDR2 sequences are MGHDK and SYGVNS. The CDR3 loop spans 13 amino acids. CDR3 in amino acids: CARIPGFQHEQYF. CDR3 coding DNA: TGTGCCAGAATCCCAGGGTTTCAGCACGAGCAGTACTTC.

In DNA form, the CDR3 reads TGTGCCAGCAGCTTGGCTGGCAGCGAAGCTTTCTTT. It yields the protein CASSLAGSEAFF. The chain uses TRBV7-9 and TRBJ1-1; no definite D call. V lost 3 bases and J lost 8, with 10 bases in between. The CDR3 is made up of 12 amino acids. CDR1 and CDR2 from the germline V gene are SEHNR and FQNEAQ (reference sequence).

The chain is built from TRBV27 and TRBJ2-7; 9 bases map to TRBD1. V lost 6 bases, J lost 4 bases, and 13 bases stayed unmatched. This CDR3 contains 16 residues. Germline assignment: CDR1 MNHEY and CDR2 SMNVEV (reference sequence). This chain's CDR3 is CASSLSSGTGWYEQYF. The CDR3 coding sequence is TGTGCCAGCAGCCTCAGTTCGGGGACAGGGTGGTACGAGCAGTACTTC.

The CDR3 region has the DNA TGTGCCATCGGGACCGAAAAGGGAGAATTGAACACTGAAGCTTTCTTT. It is translated as CAIGTEKGELNTEAFF. This chain uses TRBV10-3 with TRBJ1-1; tentative D call: TRBD1 (5 bases). The CDR3 loop spans 16 amino acids. Trimming shortened V by 8 bases and J by 0 bases, and 19 bases separated the two germline ends. Germline CDR1 ENHRY, CDR2 SYGVKD.

V and J are TRBV4-1 and TRBJ1-2; 10 nucleotides line up with TRBD1. Germline CDR1 reads MGHRA; CDR2 reads YSYEKL. V dropped 1 base and J dropped 6; count of bases not matched to a gene: 2. The CDR3 is made up of 14 amino acids. The CDR3 bases are TGCGCCAGCAGCCAAGTCGGGACAGGGGATGGCTACACCTTC. Protein: CASSQVGTGDGYTF.

The CDR3 coding sequence is TGTGCCAGCAGTCCCATCAGGGGAATTAGCGCTGAAGCTTTCTTT. Encoded protein: CASSPIRGISAEAFF. The chain joins TRBV6-5 to TRBJ1-1; D possibly corresponds to TRBD1 (6 bases). Germline lookup yields CDR1 MNHEY and CDR2 SVGAGI. The V gene lost 5 bases and the J gene lost 6 bases, with 19 bases spanning the gap. The CDR3 is 15 residues long.

The V call is TRBV15, the J call TRBJ2-2; TRBD1 aligns across 8 bases. Germline trimming cut 3 bases from V and 7 bases from J; bases unmatched to any gene: 7. Germline V gives CDR1 LNHNV, CDR2 YYDKDF (reference sequence). The length of the CDR3 is 15 residues. This CDR3 reads CATSSGQGVVGELFF. The DNA for the CDR3 is TGTGCCACCAGCAGCGGACAGGGAGTGGTCGGGGAGCTGTTTTTT.

This clone has just a few counts. The rearrangement joins TRBV2 to TRBJ2-2, with TRBD2 identical over 7 bases. CDR1 and CDR2 (germline): SNHLY, FYNNEI. Trimming cost V 3 bases and J 0 bases; bases outside gene matches: 10. This CDR3 region has 18 residues. CDR3 coding DNA: TGTGCCAGCAGTGATTCGGCCGCTACTAGCGCGAACACCGGGGAGCTGTTTTTT. Translated, it gives CASSDSAATSANTGELFF. Based on the CDR3 plus reference TRBV2 and TRBJ2-2, the full variable domain is EPEVTQTPSHQVTQMGQEVILRCVPISNHLYFYWYRQILGQKVEFLVSFYNNEISEKSEIFDDQFSVERPDGSNFTLKIRSTKLEDSAMYFCASSDSAATSANTGELFFGEGSRLTVL.

This clone was seen more than once but under ten times. The CDR3 DNA reads as TGTGCCAGCAGCGTAGGTCGGGGAGATCGTGTAGAGACCCAGTACTTC. Its protein product is CASSVGRGDRVETQYF. The V and J genes are TRBV9 and TRBJ2-5; D may be TRBD2 (5 bases). Per the germline V gene, CDR1 is SGDLS and CDR2 is YYNGEE. The CDR3 contains 16 residues. V lost 0 bases to trimming and J lost 4 bases, with 16 bases between them.

V and J are TRBV7-6 and TRBJ1-1; D unresolved. Trimming took off 2 bases at V and 1 base at J, with 5 bases between the two ends. Germline V gives CDR1 SGHVS, CDR2 FNYEAQ. This CDR3 is 13 amino acids long. The CDR3 sequence: CASSLNKNTEAFF. CDR3 in DNA: TGTGCCAGCAGCTTAAACAAGAACACTGAAGCTTTCTTT.

This chain uses TRBV2 with TRBJ1-1; D is uncertain. CDR3 length equals 14 residues. V was shortened by 4 bases and J by 5 bases, with 14 bases between the two germline ends. In germline, CDR1 is SNHLY, CDR2 FYNNEI. This chain's CDR3 is CASSVRSPRTEAFF. The CDR3 DNA follows: TGTGCCAGCAGTGTCCGCTCTCCGCGGACTGAAGCTTTCTTT. Full variable domain (remainder filled in from reference TRBV2 and TRBJ1-1): EPEVTQTPSHQVTQMGQEVILRCVPISNHLYFYWYRQILGQKVEFLVSFYNNEISEKSEIFDDQFSVERPDGSNFTLKIRSTKLEDSAMYFCASSVRSPRTEAFFGQGTRLTVV.

Concerning this clone: Other DNA sequences in the same sample also yield this CDR3. CDR3 coding DNA: TGTGCCAGCAGCGTAGGGGACAGCTTGAACACTGAAGCTTTCTTT. Protein: CASSVGDSLNTEAFF. The chain recombines TRBV9 with TRBJ1-1; 7 bases align to TRBD1. V trimming: 0 bases; J trimming: 0 bases; junction bases outside the gene matches: 2. This CDR3 has 15 amino acids. CDR1 and CDR2 from the germline V gene are SGDLS and YYNGEE.

V is TRBV5-1 and J is TRBJ2-7; a weak D match, TRBD1 (5 bases). This CDR3 has 13 amino acids. In germline, CDR1 is SGHRS, CDR2 YFSETQ. Trimming cost V 2 bases and J 3 bases, with 9 bases left between them. The DNA of the CDR3 is TGCGCCAGCAGCTTAGGGGTGGGCTACGAGCAGTACTTC. Translated, it gives CASSLGVGYEQYF.

The chain is built from TRBV2 and TRBJ1-5; the D is unclear. CDR3 length equals 14 residues. V lost 3 bases and J 6 bases, leaving 12 bases between the germline ends. CDR1 is SNHLY, CDR2 FYNNEI, per germline. CDR3 protein: CASSDSGPGQPQHF. DNA for the CDR3: TGTGCCAGCAGTGATTCCGGCCCGGGTCAGCCCCAGCATTTT.

V is TRBV11-2 and J is TRBJ1-4; D unresolved. Germline V gives CDR1 SGHAT, CDR2 FQNNGV. V dropped 6 bases and J dropped 6 bases, with 11 bases sitting between them. The CDR3 is made up of 13 amino acids. CDR3 amino acids: CASSHFPHEKLFF. The CDR3 DNA reads as TGTGCCAGCAGTCATTTCCCTCATGAAAAACTGTTTTTT.

With regard to this clone: This sample includes further DNA sequences coding for the same CDR3. The chain couples TRBV29-1 to TRBJ2-1, with a tentative D call TRBD2 (5 bases). Germline V lookup: CDR1 SQVTM, CDR2 ANQGSEA. Trimming took off 8 bases at V and 6 bases at J, with 14 bases between the two ends. The CDR3 is made up of 12 amino acids. CDR3: CSPRGLRNEQFF. CDR3 DNA sequence: TGCAGCCCCCGGGGTCTTCGCAATGAGCAGTTCTTC.

This clone was counted only a few times. The chain has TRBV29-1 and TRBJ1-2, with D hard to call. V dropped 6 bases and J dropped 3 bases, with 8 bases sitting between them. Germline CDR1 SQVTM, CDR2 ANQGSEA. The CDR3 runs to 11 residues. Here the CDR3 reads CSVPRYYGYTF. Written as DNA, the CDR3 is TGCAGCGTCCCACGGTACTATGGCTACACCTTC.

The V call is TRBV13, the J call TRBJ2-5; no clear D gene. This CDR3 region has 12 residues. From germline, CDR1 is PRHDT and CDR2 FYEKMQ (reference sequence). The germline V and J ends were trimmed by 2 bases and 3 bases, with 4 bases remaining between them. The CDR3 nucleotides read TGTGCCAGCAGCTTACTGGAAGAGACCCAGTACTTC. Translation: CASSLLEETQYF.

Only a few counts were recorded for this clone. The chain has TRBV5-6 and TRBJ2-2; D is possibly TRBD2 (7 bases). Deletions cut 6 bases from V and 4 bases from J, with 19 bases between. Germline lookup yields CDR1 SGHDT and CDR2 YYEEEE. CDR3 length: 16 residues. CDR3 DNA: TGTGCCAGCACCAGCCAATCGGGGGGCTTCACCGGGGAGCTGTTTTTT. Translation gives CASTSQSGGFTGELFF.

This rearrangement joins TRBV29-1 to TRBJ1-2; D gene ambiguous. V was clipped by 8 bases and J by 6 bases, with 10 bases between them. Per germline, CDR1 SQVTM and CDR2 ANQGSEA. The CDR3 covers 10 residues. The CDR3 DNA is TGCAGCCTAAAGAAGGATGGCTACACCTTC. This encodes CSLKKDGYTF.

The chain joins TRBV29-1 to TRBJ2-1; weak D call: TRBD2 (7 bases). From germline, CDR1 is SQVTM and CDR2 ANQGSEA. V was clipped by 3 bases and J by 6 bases, with 21 bases between them. This CDR3 spans 16 amino acids. CDR3 bases: TGCAGCGTTGATGCCCATTTCTCGGGGGGCCGCAATGAGCAGTTCTTC. This gives the protein CSVDAHFSGGRNEQFF.

In regard to this clone: Germline is not matched at one junction end, which may reflect a read error. The V call is TRBV7-7, the J call TRBJ2-5; 13 bases map to TRBD2. This CDR3 spans 19 amino acids. The germline V gene encodes CDR1 SSHAT and CDR2 FNYEAQ (reference sequence). CDR3 region: CASSSAAPWTSGGQETQYF. The CDR3 DNA follows: TGTGCTAGCAGCTCGGCAGCCCCCTGGACTAGCGGGGGTCAAGAGACCCAGTACTTC.